Below are 18 T cell receptor beta chains sequenced from a single sample in a study of blood T cell repertoires in COVID-19. Using immunoSEQ multiplex PCR, the repertoire was profiled, and TCRdb retains in-frame clones only, with some absent. The table lists approximately 310,000 clones, over 75% of them singletons. The sequencing input was peripheral blood. All receptors come from a man aged 50-59 years with active or convalescent COVID-19.

This chain connects TRBV19 to TRBJ2-5; 11 bases align to TRBD1. The V gene's germline CDR1 is LNHDA and CDR2 SQIVND (reference sequence). CDR3 size: 16 residues. V trimming: 3 bases; J trimming: 5 bases; junction bases outside the gene matches: 8. The CDR3 nucleotides read TGTGCCAGTAGTATCCCCGGGACAGGGGGTTCTGAGACCCAGTACTTC. This codes for CASSIPGTGGSETQYF. The variable domain in full, with the rest retrieved from reference TRBV19 and TRBJ2-5, is DGGITQSPKYLFRKEGQNVTLSCEQNLNHDAMYWYRQDPGQGLRLIYYSQIVNDFQKGDIAEGYSVSREKKESFPLTVTSAQKNPTAFYLCASSIPGTGGSETQYFGPGTRLLVL.

This clone has only a few counts. The chain combines TRBV6-5 with TRBJ2-7, with 9 bases fitting TRBD1. This CDR3 is 15 amino acids long. Germline values: CDR1 MNHEY, CDR2 SVGAGI. After removal of 5 bases from V and 10 bases from J, the junction contained 15 bases not matched to a gene. The chain's CDR3 is CASSRGTGTGFVQYF. CDR3 DNA: TGTGCCAGCAGTAGAGGGACCGGGACAGGGTTCGTTCAGTACTTC.

This clone has only one observation. This chain connects TRBV19 to TRBJ2-1; D is unresolved. This CDR3 is 13 amino acids long. Germline V gene sequence: CDR1 LNHDA, CDR2 SQIVND (reference sequence). V shed 3 bases and J shed 3 bases, with 6 bases lying between them. The CDR3: CASSMGNYNEQFF. In nucleotides, the CDR3 is TGTGCCAGTAGTATGGGCAACTACAATGAGCAGTTCTTC.

The genes are TRBV28 and TRBJ1-5; D remains unclear. V gave up 8 bases and J gave up 5 bases, with 16 bases separating them. Germline V lookup: CDR1 MDHEN, CDR2 SYDVKM. The length of the CDR3 is 14 residues. This CDR3 is CASVISRRDQPQHF. As DNA, the CDR3 is TGTGCCAGCGTCATTAGCAGACGGGATCAGCCCCAGCATTTT.

This chain links TRBV28 with TRBJ1-2; no firm D call. V lost 4 bases and J lost 4, with 13 bases in between. Germline CDR1 and CDR2: MDHEN and SYDVKM. The CDR3 runs to 14 residues. CDR3: CASSSDSPPYGYTF. DNA for the CDR3: TGTGCCAGCAGTTCCGACTCTCCGCCCTATGGCTACACCTTC.

The CDR3 nucleotides are TGTGCCAGCAGTCCCGGGACTAGCGGCAATGAGCAGTTCTTC. Translated: CASSPGTSGNEQFF. J is TRBJ2-1 and V is TRBV2; 11 positions agree with TRBD2. CDR3 length: 14 amino acids. The junction had 3 bases not matched to a gene; V was cut back by 5 bases and J by 6 bases. Germline CDR1 SNHLY, CDR2 FYNNEI. Filled out from reference TRBV2 and TRBJ2-1, the complete variable domain reads EPEVTQTPSHQVTQMGQEVILRCVPISNHLYFYWYRQILGQKVEFLVSFYNNEISEKSEIFDDQFSVERPDGSNFTLKIRSTKLEDSAMYFCASSPGTSGNEQFFGPGTRLTVL.

This chain connects TRBV6-2 or TRBV6-3 to TRBJ1-1, with D maybe TRBD1 (6 bases). CDR3 length: 14 residues. V gave up 5 bases and J gave up 4 bases, with 14 bases separating them. CDR1 is MNHEY, CDR2 SVGEGT, per germline. CDR3 in amino acids: CASSPHPRGTEAFF. The CDR3, as DNA: TGTGCCAGCAGTCCCCATCCCAGGGGCACTGAAGCTTTCTTT.

The gene calls are TRBV28 and TRBJ1-3; no clear D. CDR3 length equals 13 residues. V was cut by 1 base and J by 2 bases, with 3 bases left in between. The germline V gene encodes CDR1 MDHEN and CDR2 SYDVKM. CDR3 sequence reads: CASSLSAGNTIYF. CDR3 coding DNA: TGTGCCAGCAGTTTATCGGCTGGAAACACCATATATTTT.

This clone was seen a handful of times. Other DNA sequences of this sample code for an identical CDR3. The V call is TRBV28, the J call TRBJ1-1; TRBD1 is a possible D gene (5 bases). V lost 5 bases to trimming and J lost 2 bases, with 15 bases between them. This CDR3 spans 15 amino acids. Germline V CDR1 and CDR2: MDHEN, SYDVKM. The CDR3 nucleotides are TGTGCCAGCAGTCCCCGTGGAGGGGCTAACACTGAAGCTTTCTTT. Translating it yields CASSPRGGANTEAFF.

The CDR3 nucleotides are TGTGCCAGCAGTGAGACTAACACCGGGGAGCTGTTTTTT. This codes for CASSETNTGELFF. This sequence joins TRBV2 and TRBJ2-2; D is unresolved. The CDR3 covers 13 residues. Trimming shortened V by 3 bases and J by 2 bases, and 4 bases separated the two germline ends. Germline CDR1 is SNHLY and CDR2 is FYNNEI.

The chain links TRBV18 to TRBJ1-1; weak D call: TRBD1 (5 bases). The length of the CDR3 is 17 residues. Germline V gene sequence: CDR1 KGHSH, CDR2 LQKENI. V lost 2 bases and J lost 3, with 19 bases in between. The DNA of the CDR3 is TGTGCCAGCTCACCAAGGGTGTTCGGGGGTGAGCACACTGAAGCTTTCTTT. Its translation: CASSPRVFGGEHTEAFF.

The chain employs TRBV10-3 and TRBJ1-2; TRBD1 matches at 8 bases. V shed 2 bases and J 8 bases; nucleotides not matched to a gene: 7. The CDR3 has 14 amino acids. CDR1 and CDR2 from the germline V gene are ENHRY and SYGVKD. The CDR3 loop is CAISEGSDREGYTF. DNA of the CDR3: TGTGCCATCAGTGAGGGTTCGGACAGGGAAGGCTACACCTTC.

This clone occurred many times. CDR3 nucleotide sequence: TGTGCCTGGAGTGCCCGGGCCCTGGACCGGAGGAATGAAAAACTGTTTTTT. It specifies CAWSARALDRRNEKLFF. V is TRBV30 and J is TRBJ1-4; D remains ambiguous. This CDR3 region has 17 residues. Trimming shortened V by 1 base and J by 5 bases, and 20 bases separated the two germline ends. Germline loops: CDR1 GTSNPN, CDR2 SVGIG (reference sequence).

The genes are TRBV6-6 and TRBJ2-3; D possibly corresponds to TRBD1 (7 bases). In germline, CDR1 is MNHNY, CDR2 SVGAGI (reference sequence). Trimming cost V 2 bases and J 3 bases, with 15 bases left between them. The CDR3 extends over 16 amino acids. The DNA for the CDR3 is TGTGCCAGCAGTTACGGGGCGGGACAGAGGACAGATACGCAGTATTTT. Translating gives CASSYGAGQRTDTQYF.

The genes are TRBV4-3 and TRBJ1-2, with a weak D call TRBD1 (6 bases). Germline lookup yields CDR1 LGHNA and CDR2 YSLEER. V was trimmed by 5 bases and J by 4 bases, leaving 17 bases between them. The CDR3 extends over 15 amino acids. The CDR3 protein is CASSYSSDSPYGYTF. The CDR3 bases are TGCGCCAGCAGCTACTCTTCGGACAGCCCCTATGGCTACACCTTC.

This clone was seen just once. This chain joins TRBV3-1 (or the pseudogene TRBV3-2) and TRBJ1-6; D remains ambiguous. Germline loops: CDR1 LGHDT, CDR2 YNNKEL (reference sequence). The CDR3 runs 17 residues. V shed 0 bases and J shed 0 bases, with 9 bases lying between them. The CDR3 sequence is CASSQEDGSSYNSPLHF. The CDR3 bases are TGTGCCAGCAGCCAAGAAGACGGGAGCTCCTATAATTCACCCCTCCACTTT.

V usage is TRBV30 and J usage is TRBJ2-4; the D gene is possibly TRBD2 (6 bases). The CDR3 loop spans 18 amino acids. Trimming removed 2 bases at V and 0 bases at J, with 20 bases between. CDR1 is GTSNPN, CDR2 SVGIG, per germline (reference sequence). The DNA for the CDR3 is TGTGCCTGGAGTTGGGGGGATAACACTCTGATAGCCAAAAACATTCAGTACTTC. It encodes CAWSWGDNTLIAKNIQYF.

CDR3 nucleotides: TGTGCCAGTAGTATATGGGGGACTAGCGGGGTGAACACCGGGGAGCTGTTTTTT. Translating it yields CASSIWGTSGVNTGELFF. This chain links TRBV19 with TRBJ2-2; TRBD2 aligns across 13 bases. V was pared by 2 bases and J by 1 base, with 4 bases of the junction left unmatched. Germline CDR1 reads LNHDA; CDR2 reads SQIVND (reference sequence). The CDR3 length is 18 residues.